Shown below are 30 T cell receptor beta chains from a single sample sequenced in a study of OX40 agonist ivuxolimab in advanced cancers. TCRdb keeps only in-frame clones here, not all; method: immunoSEQ multiplex PCR. The data contain 55,000 to 80,000 clones, more than 75% of them singletons. The sequencing used CD4+ or CD8+ T cells sorted from blood, collected in a trial of the OX40 agonist ivuxolimab. The receptor set was obtained from an adult with an advanced solid tumor such as melanoma, head and neck, liver or kidney cancer.

This chain links TRBV6-1 with TRBJ1-1; the D gene is possibly TRBD1 (6 bases). The CDR3 contains 14 residues. The V and J ends lost 3 bases and 3 bases respectively, with 11 bases between them. CDR1 and CDR2 (germline): MNHNS, SASEGT. The CDR3 is CASSERGTDTEAFF. In nucleotides, the CDR3 is TGTGCCAGCAGTGAGAGGGGGACGGACACTGAAGCTTTCTTT.

CDR3 in amino acids: CASSQKGTGGAYNEQFF. DNA for the CDR3: TGCGCCAGCAGCCAAAAAGGGACAGGGGGCGCCTACAATGAGCAGTTCTTC. The V gene is TRBV4-1, the J gene TRBJ2-1; TRBD1 matches at 12 bases. The CDR3 covers 17 residues. V was clipped by 2 bases and J by 2 bases; unmatched bases: 4. From germline, CDR1 is MGHRA and CDR2 YSYEKL.

This clone was seen once. The chain couples TRBV11-2 to TRBJ1-1; D gene ambiguous. Germline loops: CDR1 SGHAT, CDR2 FQNNGV. V lost 2 bases and J 12 bases, leaving 13 bases between the germline ends. This CDR3 comprises 12 residues. CDR3 sequence reads: CASSLRSRETFF. CDR3 DNA sequence: TGTGCCAGCAGCTTACGGTCTAGGGAGACTTTCTTT.

In this sample, this clone is medium-sized. The V and J genes are TRBV11-2 and TRBJ1-1; TRBD1 might be the D (5 bases). V shed 5 bases and J shed 5 bases, with 15 bases lying between them. CDR1 and CDR2 (germline): SGHAT, FQNNGV. This CDR3 has 14 amino acids. CDR3 bases: TGTGCCAGCAGCCCCACCGGGGGGGGAACTGAAGCTTTCTTT. Encoded protein: CASSPTGGGTEAFF.

V gene TRBV10-3 combines with J gene TRBJ2-5; D is possibly TRBD2 (6 bases). Trimming removed 0 bases from V and 6 bases from J, with 14 bases in between. Germline CDR1 and CDR2: ENHRY and SYGVKD. The CDR3 is 15 residues long. The CDR3 DNA is TGTGCCATCAGTGAGTCGGTGGCGGGAACGAAGACCCAGTACTTC. Amino acid sequence: CAISESVAGTKTQYF.

The chain carries TRBV18 and TRBJ2-3; the D is unclear. The CDR3 covers 16 residues. CDR1 is KGHSH, CDR2 LQKENI, per germline. The V end lost 5 bases, the J end lost 0 bases, and 15 bases lay between the germline ends. This CDR3 is CASSSPRTASTDTQYF. CDR3 coding DNA: TGTGCCAGCTCATCCCCCCGCACTGCTAGCACAGATACGCAGTATTTT.

The chain carries TRBV6-5 and TRBJ1-1; 7 bases align to TRBD1. The V and J ends lost 8 bases and 4 bases, in that order; junction bases with no gene match: 10. This CDR3 comprises 14 residues. The germline V gene encodes CDR1 MNHEY and CDR2 SVGAGI. CDR3 DNA sequence: TGTGCCAGCGGCCGGGACAGTCTGTCCACTGAAGCTTTCTTT. This encodes CASGRDSLSTEAFF.

The V and J genes are TRBV19 and TRBJ2-6, with TRBD1 matching over 7 bases. J gave up 11 bases and V 5 bases, and 3 bases lay outside the gene matches. Germline values: CDR1 LNHDA, CDR2 SQIVND (reference sequence). The CDR3 extends over 12 amino acids. CDR3: CASSAQGDVLTF. The CDR3 DNA reads TGTGCCAGTAGTGCCCAGGGGGACGTCCTGACTTTC. The variable domain in full, with the rest retrieved from reference TRBV19 and TRBJ2-6, is DGGITQSPKYLFRKEGQNVTLSCEQNLNHDAMYWYRQDPGQGLRLIYYSQIVNDFQKGDIAEGYSVSREKKESFPLTVTSAQKNPTAFYLCASSAQGDVLTFGAGSRLTVL.

This clone was recorded only once. J is TRBJ2-3 and V is TRBV6-1; 9 bases agree with TRBD2. Germline V gene lookup returns CDR1 MNHNS and CDR2 SASEGT. The trim removed 6 bases at V and 1 base at J, leaving 5 bases unmatched. CDR3 size: 15 residues. The CDR3 spells CASRDWTSGTDTQYF. CDR3 DNA: TGTGCCAGCAGAGATTGGACTAGCGGCACAGATACGCAGTATTTT.

The chain joins TRBV6-6 to TRBJ2-1, with D maybe TRBD2 (6 bases). This CDR3 has 13 residues. Between the trimmed V and J ends, which lost 0 bases and 8 bases, there was a span of 8 bases. CDR1 is MNHNY and CDR2 is SVGAGI in the germline V gene (reference sequence). In DNA form, the CDR3 reads TGTGCCAGCAGTTACTCGACGGGGGATGAGCAGTTCTTC. Translated: CASSYSTGDEQFF.

The chain employs TRBV14 and TRBJ2-1; TRBD2 matches 12 bases. Per the germline V gene, CDR1 is SGHDN and CDR2 is FVKESK. The CDR3 has 15 residues. With 0 bases clipped from V and 10 bases from J, the junction kept 4 bases outside the gene matches. The CDR3: CASSQDRLAGDEQFF. The DNA of the CDR3 is TGTGCCAGCAGCCAAGATAGACTAGCGGGAGACGAGCAGTTCTTC.

The V and J genes are TRBV28 and TRBJ2-7, with 8 positions matching TRBD2. Germline values: CDR1 MDHEN, CDR2 SYDVKM. The CDR3 covers 13 residues. V shed 11 bases, J shed 0 bases, and the junction held 6 bases outside the gene matches. CDR3 loop: CAVLAGNSYEQYF. The CDR3 bases are TGTGCCGTTTTAGCGGGGAACTCCTACGAGCAGTACTTC.

The rearrangement uses TRBV11-3 and TRBJ2-2; TRBD1 is a possible D gene (6 bases). Trimming took 5 bases from V and 6 from J, leaving 13 bases between them. This CDR3 is 14 amino acids long. Germline CDR1 SGHNT, CDR2 YENEEA. CDR3: CASSHNTGSGELFF. The CDR3 bases are TGTGCCAGCAGCCACAATACAGGGTCCGGGGAGCTGTTTTTT.

This chain links TRBV7-2 with TRBJ2-2, with D tentatively TRBD2 (6 bases). Germline CDR1 and CDR2: SGHTA and FQGNSA. CDR3 length: 14 amino acids. Trimming pared 4 bases from V and 5 bases from J, leaving 11 bases between. Here the CDR3 reads CASSSTRGTGELFF. CDR3 nucleotide sequence: TGTGCCAGCAGCTCGACCCGGGGGACCGGGGAGCTGTTTTTT.

CDR3 nucleotide sequence: TGTGCCAGCAGTGAAGTTACCCGTTTAGAGTATTTT. The encoded protein is CASSEVTRLEYF. The chain is built from TRBV6-1 and TRBJ2-3; D call uncertain. Looked up from germline, CDR1 is MNHNS and CDR2 is SASEGT. The V and J ends lost 1 base and 13 bases respectively, with 12 bases between them. The CDR3 totals 12 residues.

This clone has a single count. The J gene is TRBJ2-7, the V gene TRBV5-5; no definite D call. V was trimmed by 1 base and J by 6 bases, leaving 11 bases between them. CDR1 is SGHKS, CDR2 YYEKEE, per germline (reference sequence). The CDR3 extends over 13 amino acids. The CDR3 loop is CASSLLGPGEQYF. The CDR3 DNA reads TGTGCCAGCAGCTTGCTTGGACCCGGCGAGCAGTACTTC.

V usage is TRBV6-5 and J usage is TRBJ1-5, with D perhaps matching TRBD1 (5 bases). CDR3 length: 16 amino acids. Germline loops: CDR1 MNHEY, CDR2 SVGAGI. Trimming pared 4 bases from V and 1 base from J, leaving 14 bases between. In nucleotides, the CDR3 is TGTGCCAGCAGTTTCCTCGGGAGGGGAAGCAATCAGCCCCAGCATTTT. Protein sequence: CASSFLGRGSNQPQHF.

The chain employs TRBV7-3 and TRBJ2-3; D possibly uses TRBD1 or TRBD2 (5 bases each). Germline CDR1 reads SGHTA; CDR2 reads FQGTGA. Trimming pared 5 bases from V and 3 bases from J, leaving 18 bases between. This CDR3 contains 16 residues. CDR3 amino acids: CASSATGTVGTDTQYF. The CDR3 DNA is TGTGCCAGCAGCGCCACCGGGACGGTCGGAACAGATACGCAGTATTTT.

The chain combines TRBV14 with TRBJ1-1, with TRBD1 matching 7 bases. The CDR3 is 13 residues long. J was trimmed by 4 bases and V by 4 bases; bases with no gene match: 3. Germline CDR1 is SGHDN and CDR2 is FVKESK. The DNA for the CDR3 is TGTGCCAGCAGCCGGAACAGGGGCACTGAAGCTTTCTTT. As protein: CASSRNRGTEAFF.

The J gene is TRBJ1-1, the V gene TRBV28; D is possibly TRBD1 (6 bases). Germline loops: CDR1 MDHEN, CDR2 SYDVKM. Trimming cost V 8 bases and J 6 bases, with 16 bases left between them. CDR3 length: 13 amino acids. The CDR3 protein is CASRGGLGAEAFF. Here the CDR3 DNA reads TGTGCCAGCCGGGGGGGGCTGGGCGCTGAAGCTTTCTTT.

This chain joins TRBV9 and TRBJ2-5; 12 bases map to TRBD2. V lost 9 bases and J lost 2; bases outside the gene matches: 14. CDR1 and CDR2 from the germline V gene are SGDLS and YYNGEE. This CDR3 comprises 17 residues. The chain's CDR3 is CATHGGLAGGKQETQYF. The CDR3 DNA follows: TGTGCCACCCATGGGGGGCTAGCGGGGGGGAAGCAAGAGACCCAGTACTTC.

The J gene is TRBJ1-2, the V gene TRBV7-9; D is unclear. The CDR3 contains 9 residues. Deletions cut 8 bases from V and 6 bases from J, with 4 bases between. Germline loops: CDR1 SEHNR, CDR2 FQNEAQ (reference sequence). CDR3 DNA: TGTGCCAGCGGGGATGGCTACACCTTC. Protein: CASGDGYTF. Based on the CDR3 plus reference TRBV7-9 and TRBJ1-2, the full variable domain is DTGVSQNPRHKITKRGQNVTFRCDPISEHNRLYWYRQTLGQGPEFLTYFQNEAQLEKSRLLSDRFSAERPKGSFSTLEIQRTEQGDSAMYLCASGDGYTFGSGTRLTVV.

This sequence joins TRBV4-1 and TRBJ1-5, with D tentatively TRBD1 (5 bases). The CDR3 covers 14 residues. Germline CDR1 MGHRA, CDR2 YSYEKL. V was cut by 1 base and J by 11 bases, with 15 bases left in between. CDR3 protein: CASSQAVGGGAQHF. CDR3 bases: TGCGCCAGCAGCCAAGCGGTCGGCGGGGGAGCCCAGCATTTT.

The chain has TRBV6-6 and TRBJ1-2; D unclear. Trimming shortened V by 1 base and J by 9 bases, and 6 bases separated the two germline ends. Germline loops: CDR1 MNHNY, CDR2 SVGAGI (reference sequence). This CDR3 has 11 residues. The CDR3 region has the DNA TGTGCCAGCAGTTACTTGTCTCGCTACACCTTC. Protein: CASSYLSRYTF.

V and J are TRBV10-2 and TRBJ2-5, with 11 bases aligning to TRBD2. Germline V gene lookup returns CDR1 WSHSY and CDR2 SAAADI. J lost 11 bases, V lost 5 bases, and 7 bases had no gene match. This CDR3 comprises 13 residues. In DNA, the CDR3 is TGCGCCAGCAGTTTAGCGGGAGGGGAAGAGCAGTACTTC. Its translation: CASSLAGGEEQYF.

The genes are TRBV5-4 and TRBJ2-7, with a possible D match to TRBD1 (5 bases). CDR1 and CDR2 (germline): SGHNT, YYREEE (reference sequence). The V gene lost 2 bases and the J gene lost 2 bases, with 8 bases spanning the gap. The CDR3 is made up of 13 amino acids. This CDR3 reads CASSLGEAYEQYF. DNA of the CDR3: TGTGCCAGCAGCTTAGGGGAAGCCTACGAGCAGTACTTC.

The chain carries TRBV20-1 and TRBJ2-3; unclear D gene. The CDR3 is made up of 11 amino acids. CDR1 DFQATT and CDR2 SNEGSKA come from the germline V gene (reference sequence). V gave up 7 bases and J gave up 5 bases, with 10 bases separating them. The CDR3 sequence is CSVNQRDTQYF. DNA for the CDR3: TGCAGTGTCAACCAAAGAGATACGCAGTATTTT.

This chain links TRBV4-1 with TRBJ2-4; 13 bases are a match to TRBD2. Germline V gene lookup returns CDR1 MGHRA and CDR2 YSYEKL. The junction had 2 bases not matched to a gene; V was cut back by 3 bases and J by 6 bases. This CDR3 comprises 15 residues. The CDR3 DNA is TGCGCCAGCAGCCAGGGACTAGCGGGAAGAAACATTCAGTACTTC. Residues: CASSQGLAGRNIQYF.

J is TRBJ2-1 and V is TRBV28; TRBD2 matches at 14 bases. There are 15 residues in the CDR3. Germline-derived CDR1 and CDR2 are MDHEN and SYDVKM. The V gene end was trimmed by 5 bases and the J gene end by 9 bases; junction bases not matched to a gene: 6. Here the CDR3 reads CASSPPGLAGAEQFF. The CDR3 bases are TGTGCCAGCAGTCCGCCGGGACTAGCGGGAGCTGAGCAGTTCTTC.

The chain links TRBV28 to TRBJ1-3; TRBD1 might be the D (6 bases). Per the germline V gene, CDR1 is MDHEN and CDR2 is SYDVKM. Trimming left V 5 bases short and J 3 bases short, with 14 bases between. The CDR3 is 15 residues long. Here the CDR3 DNA reads TGTGCCAGCAGTAAAGGCAGGGGCCTTGGAAACACCATATATTTT. Protein sequence: CASSKGRGLGNTIYF.